Presented here are 21 T cell receptor beta chains from one specimen sequenced in a study of T-cell reconstitution after alpha-beta-depleted transplantation in children. Unique molecular identifiers were used to barcode this TCRbeta library. One entry per CDR3 protein results from TCRdb running MiXCR on the PCR reads. Counted here are over 550,000 distinct CDR3 sequences, under 12% occurring once; the ten biggest clones make up less than 5%. Specimen: PBMCs from the stem cell graft donor, collected from the stem cell graft. Receptor source: a human donor who donated a stem cell graft to a child with acute myeloid leukemia.

The sample holds many counts of this clonotype. The chain links TRBV12-3 or TRBV12-4 to TRBJ2-5; a possible D gene is TRBD1 (5 bases). The length of the CDR3 is 14 residues. V was clipped by 4 bases and J by 0 bases, with 9 bases between them. The CDR3 DNA sequence: TGTGCCAGCAGTTCGGACAAGTACCAAGAGACCCAGTACTTC. This gives the protein CASSSDKYQETQYF.

This clonotype came up a few times. The rearrangement links TRBV4-1 to TRBJ2-1, with 10 bases fitting TRBD2. The germline V gene has CDR1 MGHRA and CDR2 YSYEKL. The CDR3 extends over 14 amino acids. Trimming removed 6 bases from V and 10 bases from J; junction bases left unmatched: 9. This chain's CDR3 is CASSPSGRIEEQFF. In DNA, the CDR3 is TGCGCCAGCAGTCCTAGCGGGAGAATTGAGGAGCAGTTCTTC.

This clonotype was picked up many times. The rearrangement links TRBV20-1 to TRBJ1-2, with D unclear. Looked up from germline, CDR1 is DFQATT and CDR2 is SNEGSKA (reference sequence). Trimming left V 5 bases short and J 6 bases short, with 13 bases between. CDR3 length: 12 residues. CDR3 protein: CSARWSGDGYTF. CDR3 sequence (DNA): TGCAGTGCTCGATGGTCCGGAGATGGCTACACCTTC.

A few counts support this clonotype. The chain combines TRBV20-1 with TRBJ1-2; 10 bases match TRBD1. Per the germline V gene, CDR1 is DFQATT and CDR2 is SNEGSKA (reference sequence). This CDR3 spans 14 amino acids. J gave up 2 bases and V 6 bases, and 6 bases lay outside the gene matches. This CDR3 is CSAETGGGNYGYTF. As DNA, the CDR3 is TGCAGTGCCGAGACAGGGGGCGGAAACTATGGCTACACCTTC.

A few counts support this clonotype. The rearrangement links TRBV7-9 to TRBJ2-5; a possible D gene is TRBD1 (5 bases). Germline CDR1 reads SEHNR; CDR2 reads FQNEAQ (reference sequence). This CDR3 region has 17 residues. Trimming pared 1 base from V and 1 base from J, leaving 16 bases between. The CDR3 sequence: CASSLVPPGRAQETQYF. The DNA of the CDR3 is TGTGCCAGCAGCTTAGTGCCTCCTGGCAGGGCCCAAGAGACCCAGTACTTC.

This clonotype has at least ten counts. DNA of the CDR3: TGTGCCAGCAGCACGACAGTATATAGCAATCAGCCCCAGCATTTT. Encoded protein: CASSTTVYSNQPQHF. The rearrangement joins TRBV27 to TRBJ1-5, with D possibly matching TRBD1 (5 bases). The CDR3 covers 15 residues. The V and J ends lost 6 bases and 0 bases respectively, with 12 bases between them. Germline CDR1 reads MNHEY; CDR2 reads SMNVEV (reference sequence).

The chain employs TRBV20-1 and TRBJ2-7, with 8 bases identical to TRBD1. V shed 3 bases and J 2 bases; nucleotides not matched to a gene: 9. CDR1 is DFQATT and CDR2 is SNEGSKA in the germline V gene (reference sequence). CDR3 length: 15 amino acids. CDR3 residues: CSARTDRVTTYEQYF. DNA of the CDR3: TGCAGTGCTAGGACGGACAGGGTGACGACCTACGAGCAGTACTTC.

The chain recombines TRBV5-1 with TRBJ2-1; a weak D match, TRBD1 (5 bases). This CDR3 has 15 amino acids. Germline CDR1 and CDR2: SGHRS and YFSETQ. V was clipped by 4 bases and J by 3 bases, with 14 bases between them. The CDR3 DNA follows: TGCGCCAGCAGCCCGCGGACAACAAACTACAATGAGCAGTTCTTC. Translation: CASSPRTTNYNEQFF.

The rearrangement links TRBV29-1 to TRBJ2-7, with D possibly being TRBD1 (6 bases). With 6 bases removed from V and 3 bases from J, the gap between germline ends came to 15 bases. CDR3 length: 13 residues. Per the germline V gene, CDR1 is SQVTM and CDR2 is ANQGSEA. The CDR3 coding sequence is TGCAGCGTCCCCTCGGACAGACTCTACGAGCAGTACTTC. Translating gives CSVPSDRLYEQYF.

On this clonotype itself: This may stem from a read error, because a much larger clone lies one nucleotide away. V and J are TRBV29-1 and TRBJ2-2, with 14 bases fitting TRBD2. The germline V gene has CDR1 SQVTM and CDR2 ANQGSEA. Losses at the gene ends were 6 bases for V and 6 bases for J; bases not matched to a gene: 12. The CDR3 spans 17 residues. The CDR3 sequence is CSVDPGLAGGRAGELFF. The DNA for the CDR3 is TGCAGCGTCGACCCCGGACTAGCGGGAGGACGCGCCGGGGAGCTGTTTTTT.

The chain uses TRBV20-1 and TRBJ2-5, with D possibly being TRBD1 or TRBD2 (5 bases each). Between the trimmed V and J ends, which lost 5 bases and 3 bases, there was a span of 13 bases. CDR3 length: 13 amino acids. CDR1 and CDR2 (germline): DFQATT, SNEGSKA (reference sequence). The CDR3 sequence: CSAPRDLEETQYF. CDR3 coding DNA: TGCAGTGCTCCCCGGGACCTGGAAGAGACCCAGTACTTC.

The chain couples TRBV7-3 to TRBJ2-1, with TRBD1 as a possible D gene (5 bases). The CDR3 loop spans 13 amino acids. Germline V gene sequence: CDR1 SGHTA, CDR2 FQGTGA. V was pared by 5 bases and J by 11 bases, with 16 bases between. CDR3 bases: TGTGCCAGCAGCGAGGAGCTGCAGGACAAGCAGTTCTTC. Its translation is CASSEELQDKQFF.

This clonotype showed up just a few times. V gene TRBV7-3 combines with J gene TRBJ1-6; weak D call: TRBD1 (5 bases). Germline V gives CDR1 SGHTA, CDR2 FQGTGA. V was trimmed by 5 bases and J by 10 bases, leaving 18 bases between them. The CDR3 runs 15 residues. The CDR3 sequence: CASSPTGTAGSPLHF. The CDR3 DNA is TGTGCCAGCAGCCCCACGGGGACGGCTGGGTCACCCCTCCACTTT.

The chain carries TRBV30 and TRBJ2-7; 7 positions agree with TRBD1. This CDR3 region has 16 residues. Trimming cost V 2 bases and J 3 bases; bases outside gene matches: 13. CDR1 is GTSNPN, CDR2 SVGIG, per germline (reference sequence). The CDR3 here is CAWSTPGTAYGYEQYF. The CDR3 DNA reads as TGTGCCTGGAGTACGCCGGGGACAGCTTACGGCTACGAGCAGTACTTC. The full variable domain, in which reference TRBV30 and TRBJ2-7 provide the parts outside the CDR3, is SQTIHQWPATLVQPVGSPLSLECTVEGTSNPNLYWYRQAAGRGLQLLFYSVGIGQISSEVPQNLSASRPQDRQFILSSKKLLLSDSGFYLCAWSTPGTAYGYEQYFGPGTRLTVT.

The gene calls are TRBV7-2 and TRBJ2-1, with 13 bases that match TRBD2. The ends lost 5 bases at V and 2 bases at J; junction bases unmatched: 3. The CDR3 runs to 16 residues. In germline, CDR1 is SGHTA, CDR2 FQGNSA. This CDR3 is CASSPGLAGAYNEQFF. DNA of the CDR3: TGTGCCAGCAGCCCCGGACTAGCGGGAGCCTACAATGAGCAGTTCTTC.

In this sample, this clonotype turned up many times. The chain uses TRBV15 and TRBJ2-7; D possibly uses TRBD1 or TRBD2 (5 bases each). The CDR3 consists of 16 residues. The V gene's germline CDR1 is LNHNV and CDR2 YYDKDF (reference sequence). V shed 3 bases and J shed 7 bases, with 22 bases lying between them. This CDR3 reads CATSRAIGTTLGEQYF. The DNA for the CDR3 is TGTGCCACCAGCAGGGCCATCGGGACCACTCTAGGGGAGCAGTACTTC.

A few counts support this clonotype. The V call is TRBV12-3 or TRBV12-4, the J call TRBJ1-6; tentative D call: TRBD1 (5 bases). The CDR3 length is 15 residues. V was clipped by 3 bases and J by 6 bases, with 12 bases between them. The CDR3 DNA follows: TGTGCCAGCAGTTTTACGGGGGGAGGTAATTCACCCCTCCACTTT. This gives the protein CASSFTGGGNSPLHF.

The V and J genes are TRBV2 and TRBJ2-7; either TRBD1 or TRBD2 may fit D (5 bases each). The germline gives CDR1 SNHLY, CDR2 FYNNEI. CDR3 length: 14 amino acids. The V gene lost 8 bases and the J gene lost 2 bases, with 16 bases spanning the gap. The CDR3 loop is CASFRDGPTYEQYF. The CDR3 DNA is TGTGCCAGCTTCCGGGACGGGCCCACCTACGAGCAGTACTTC.

This clonotype was found a few times. The J gene is TRBJ2-1, the V gene TRBV2, with a possible D match to TRBD2 (5 bases). Trimming pared 6 bases from V and 7 bases from J, leaving 13 bases between. CDR1 and CDR2 (germline): SNHLY, FYNNEI. The CDR3 runs 13 residues. As DNA, the CDR3 is TGTGCCAGCAGGGAGGAGGAGTGGAATGAGCAGTTCTTC. Its protein product is CASREEEWNEQFF.

In DNA form, the CDR3 reads TGTGCCAGCTCACCAATTCTCGGAGGCACAGATACGCAGTATTTT. Its translation: CASSPILGGTDTQYF. The V gene is TRBV18, the J gene TRBJ2-3; D not certain. The CDR3 is made up of 15 amino acids. Looked up from germline, CDR1 is KGHSH and CDR2 is LQKENI. V lost 2 bases and J 1 base, leaving 10 bases between the germline ends.

This rearrangement joins TRBV28 to TRBJ2-2; TRBD2 is a possible D gene (6 bases). Germline V lookup: CDR1 MDHEN, CDR2 SYDVKM. The length of the CDR3 is 16 residues. V was clipped by 6 bases and J by 2 bases, with 16 bases between them. CDR3 in DNA: TGTGCCAGCAGCCGGCGGGCGGGATTAAACACCGGGGAGCTGTTTTTT. It encodes CASSRRAGLNTGELFF.